This T cell receptor beta chain was sequenced in a study of CD4 T cells in relation to SARS-CoV-2 and coronaviruses. Turning to this clone: Its target is unknown.

Per the germline V gene, CDR1 is MNHNY and CDR2 is SVGAGI (reference sequence). The trim removed 7 bases at V and 5 bases at J, leaving 5 bases unmatched. This CDR3 has 14 residues. Study-wide results and limits: Pre-pandemic and post-infection samples never came from the same donor.

CD4+ T cells from unexposed donors were obtained before the COVID-19 pandemic (2011-2018). Isolation of CD4+ T cells took place after about eleven days in culture. Data came from immunoSEQ multiplex PCR; TCRdb stores just in-frame clones and leaves some out. The sample consists of around 23,000 clones, around four fifths of them appearing once. This clonotype originated in a human donor in good health. The V call is TRBV6-6, the J call TRBJ2-2; 9 bases are shared with TRBD1. Sequencing used CD4+ T cells from PBMCs, cultured in vitro. This chain's CDR3 is CASNDRGYTGELFF. In DNA, the CDR3 is TGTGCCAGCAATGACAGGGGGTATACCGGGGAGCTGTTTTTT.